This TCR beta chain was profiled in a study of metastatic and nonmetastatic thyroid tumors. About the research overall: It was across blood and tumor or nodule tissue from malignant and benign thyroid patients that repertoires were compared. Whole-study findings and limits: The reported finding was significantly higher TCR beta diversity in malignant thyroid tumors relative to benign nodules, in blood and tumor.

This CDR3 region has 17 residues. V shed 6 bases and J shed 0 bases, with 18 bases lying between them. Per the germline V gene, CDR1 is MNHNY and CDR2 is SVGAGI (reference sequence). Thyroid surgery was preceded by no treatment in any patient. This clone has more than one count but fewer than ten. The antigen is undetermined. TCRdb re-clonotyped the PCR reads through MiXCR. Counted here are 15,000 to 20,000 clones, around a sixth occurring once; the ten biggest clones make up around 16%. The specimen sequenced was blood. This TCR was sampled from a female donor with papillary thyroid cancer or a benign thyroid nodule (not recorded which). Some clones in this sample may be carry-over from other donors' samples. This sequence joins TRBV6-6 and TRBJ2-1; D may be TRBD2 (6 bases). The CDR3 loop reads CASSPRGSGPSYNEQFF. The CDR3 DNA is TGTGCCAGCAGCCCGAGAGGGAGCGGGCCCTCCTACAATGAGCAGTTCTTC.